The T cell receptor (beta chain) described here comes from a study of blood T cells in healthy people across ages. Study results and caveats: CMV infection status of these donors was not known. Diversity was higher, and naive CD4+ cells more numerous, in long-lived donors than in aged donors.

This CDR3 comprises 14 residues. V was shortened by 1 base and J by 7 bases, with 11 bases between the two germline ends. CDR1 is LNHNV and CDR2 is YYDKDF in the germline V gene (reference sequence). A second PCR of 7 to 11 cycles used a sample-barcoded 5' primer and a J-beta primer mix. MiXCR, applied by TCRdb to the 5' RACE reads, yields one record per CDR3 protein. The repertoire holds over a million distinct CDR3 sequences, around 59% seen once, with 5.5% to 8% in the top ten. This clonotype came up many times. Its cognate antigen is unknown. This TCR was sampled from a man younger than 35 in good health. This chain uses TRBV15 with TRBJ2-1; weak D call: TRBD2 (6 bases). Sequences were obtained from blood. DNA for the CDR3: TGTGCCACCAGCAGAGGGGTGGAGGGGAATGAGCAGTTCTTC. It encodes CATSRGVEGNEQFF.